This T cell receptor beta chain appears in the sequencing data of a study of naive and memory T cell subsets. With V trimmed by 0 bases and J by 4 bases, 15 bases remained unmatched. The CDR3 has 18 amino acids. Germline CDR1 DFQATT, CDR2 SNEGSKA (reference sequence). An equimolar mix of two oligonucleotides served as the beta constant-region primer for TRBC1 and TRBC2. Nested alpha and beta constant-region primers with the SP2 primer drove four PCR rounds on ligated cDNA. TCRdb reanalysed the UMI-ligation and nested PCR reads using MiXCR and keeps one entry per CDR3 protein. This sample has approximately 140,000 distinct CDR3 sequences, with about a fifth found just once. Study-level results: Especially in CD8 cells, naive repertoires contained a few larger clonotypes, possibly CD45RA-re-expressing memory cells.

In this sample, this clonotype turned up a few times. What it recognizes is unknown. V usage is TRBV20-1 and J usage is TRBJ1-1; 9 nucleotides align to TRBD1. The material sequenced was naive CD8+ T cells from blood. This sequence originates from a human donor in good health. DNA of the CDR3: TGCAGTGCTAGAGATCGTGGGGGACAGGGACGGATACCCACTGAAGCTTTCTTT. Its protein is CSARDRGGQGRIPTEAFF.